These 15 T cell receptor beta chains share one sample of origin, sequenced in a study of blood T cell repertoires in COVID-19. This table comes from immunoSEQ multiplex PCR, and its TCRdb copy is limited to in-frame clones, with some not included. Altogether fewer than 80,000 clones are present, around 82% being singletons, with the ten largest covering around 14%. The sample comprised peripheral blood. The source of these receptors is a man aged 55-75 years with COVID-19, enrolled during active disease.

The chain carries TRBV19 and TRBJ2-3; 13 bases are a match to TRBD2. Per germline, CDR1 LNHDA and CDR2 SQIVND (reference sequence). V shed 5 bases, J shed 1 base, and the junction held 6 bases outside the gene matches. The CDR3 consists of 17 residues. This chain's CDR3 is CASSARTSGGRTDTQYF. In DNA, the CDR3 is TGTGCCAGTAGTGCCCGGACTAGCGGGGGTCGCACAGATACGCAGTATTTT.

V usage is TRBV5-1 and J usage is TRBJ2-7; 12 nucleotides match TRBD2. The germline V gene encodes CDR1 SGHRS and CDR2 YFSETQ. The CDR3 has 16 amino acids. V shed 4 bases, J shed 7 bases, and the junction held 12 bases outside the gene matches. CDR3 residues: CASSTASSGGAREQYF. CDR3 nucleotide sequence: TGCGCCAGCAGCACGGCCTCTAGCGGGGGGGCGCGGGAGCAGTACTTC.

The gene calls are TRBV9 and TRBJ1-1; D is ambiguous. Per the germline V gene, CDR1 is SGDLS and CDR2 is YYNGEE. This CDR3 is 14 amino acids long. V was clipped by 0 bases and J by 3 bases, with 9 bases between them. CDR3 in DNA: TGTGCCAGCAGCGTAGGCGGGGAGGACACTGAAGCTTTCTTT. This codes for CASSVGGEDTEAFF.

The J gene is TRBJ1-4, the V gene TRBV9; 8 nucleotides match TRBD1. Trimming took 3 bases from V and 8 from J; bases not matched to a gene: 12. Germline V gene data show CDR1 as SGDLS and CDR2 as YYNGEE. The CDR3 extends over 16 amino acids. The CDR3 sequence: CASSADQGQVGEKLFF. CDR3 nucleotide sequence: TGTGCCAGCAGCGCGGACCAGGGACAGGTCGGGGAAAAACTGTTTTTT.

This clone showed up just a few times. The V and J genes are TRBV24-1 and TRBJ2-1; 10 bases match TRBD2. The CDR3 contains 16 residues. Trimming removed 3 bases from V and 3 bases from J; junction bases left unmatched: 4. In germline, CDR1 is KGHDR, CDR2 SFDVKD. Written as DNA, the CDR3 is TGTGCCACCAGTGATCCGGGACTAGCGCTCTACAATGAGCAGTTCTTC. Amino acid sequence: CATSDPGLALYNEQFF.

The table lists this clone with a count of one. V gene TRBV9 combines with J gene TRBJ2-1, with 11 bases aligning to TRBD2. Trimming took 10 bases from V and 5 from J; bases not matched to a gene: 17. This CDR3 has 17 residues. In germline, CDR1 is SGDLS, CDR2 YYNGEE. CDR3 nucleotide sequence: TGTGCCCAAAAACACATCATACTAGCGGGGGACGACAATGAGCAGTTCTTC. Its protein product is CAQKHIILAGDDNEQFF.

The rearrangement joins TRBV5-6 to TRBJ1-2, with unresolved D. V lost 0 bases and J 4 bases, leaving 4 bases between the germline ends. Germline assignment: CDR1 SGHDT and CDR2 YYEEEE. The CDR3 covers 12 residues. The CDR3 nucleotides are TGTGCCAGCAGCTTGGACAGCTATGGCTACACCTTC. Protein: CASSLDSYGYTF.

The V gene is TRBV7-6, the J gene TRBJ2-7; 7 nucleotides line up with TRBD2. There are 15 residues in the CDR3. Germline V gene sequence: CDR1 SGHVS, CDR2 FNYEAQ. J gave up 3 bases and V 2 bases, and 7 bases lay outside the gene matches. The CDR3 DNA reads as TGTGCCAGCAGCTTACGGGTTGCGGGGGACTACGAGCAGTACTTC. Encoded protein: CASSLRVAGDYEQYF.

The chain's CDR3 is CASSLGHQYYEQYF. CDR3 nucleotides: TGCGCCAGCAGCTTGGGACACCAGTACTACGAGCAGTACTTC. The V call is TRBV5-1, the J call TRBJ2-7; D gene unclear. V was pared by 0 bases and J by 3 bases, with 10 bases between. Germline CDR1 reads SGHRS; CDR2 reads YFSETQ. The CDR3 covers 14 residues.

The genes are TRBV7-9 and TRBJ1-4; 8 bases line up with TRBD1. CDR3 length: 14 amino acids. From germline, CDR1 is SEHNR and CDR2 FQNEAQ (reference sequence). The V gene end was trimmed by 5 bases and the J gene end by 5 bases; junction bases not matched to a gene: 4. Here the CDR3 DNA reads TGTGCCAGCAGCCCTCGACAGGGGAATGAAAAACTGTTTTTT. Encoded protein: CASSPRQGNEKLFF.

The chain employs TRBV7-9 and TRBJ2-3; 8 nucleotides align to TRBD2. The length of the CDR3 is 16 residues. V lost 5 bases to trimming and J lost 4 bases; unmatched junction nucleotides: 11. Germline values: CDR1 SEHNR, CDR2 FQNEAQ (reference sequence). CDR3 DNA: TGTGCCAGCAGCCCTGGGGTTAGCGGGAATTCAGATACGCAGTATTTT. Translation gives CASSPGVSGNSDTQYF. Drawing the rest from reference TRBV7-9 and TRBJ2-3, the complete variable domain is DTGVSQNPRHKITKRGQNVTFRCDPISEHNRLYWYRQTLGQGPEFLTYFQNEAQLEKSRLLSDRFSAERPKGSFSTLEIQRTEQGDSAMYLCASSPGVSGNSDTQYFGPGTRLTVL.

The chain combines TRBV2 with TRBJ1-1, with a possible D match to TRBD1 (6 bases). The CDR3 is made up of 15 amino acids. The ends were cut back, 7 bases at V and 0 bases at J, with 15 bases in the middle. The germline CDR1 and CDR2 sequences are SNHLY and FYNNEI. CDR3 sequence reads: CASTLIQGMNTEAFF. The CDR3 nucleotides are TGTGCCAGCACCCTGATACAGGGTATGAACACTGAAGCTTTCTTT.

This clone appeared once. The rearrangement links TRBV5-1 to TRBJ1-3; 7 nucleotides agree with TRBD1. V was clipped by 4 bases and J by 8 bases; unmatched bases: 9. The CDR3 contains 14 residues. From germline, CDR1 is SGHRS and CDR2 YFSETQ. The CDR3 nucleotides are TGCGCCAGCAGCCAGGACAGGCTCGGAGACACCATATATTTT. Encoded protein: CASSQDRLGDTIYF.

This clone was picked up many times. The chain carries TRBV3-1 (or the pseudogene TRBV3-2) and TRBJ2-3; 15 bases line up with TRBD2. The CDR3 is 16 residues long. V lost 8 bases, J lost 8 bases, and 11 bases stayed unmatched. Germline-derived CDR1 and CDR2 are LGHDT and YNNKEL (reference sequence). The CDR3 nucleotides are TGTGCCAGCGGTCCCGGGACTAGCGGGAGGAGCGGTACGCAGTATTTT. The encoded protein is CASGPGTSGRSGTQYF.

The chain is built from TRBV10-3 and TRBJ2-5; D call uncertain. The germline V gene encodes CDR1 ENHRY and CDR2 SYGVKD. V was cut by 10 bases and J by 4 bases, with 10 bases left in between. The CDR3 has 11 amino acids. CDR3 amino acids: CATPALETQYF. The CDR3 DNA reads as TGTGCCACGCCCGCACTAGAGACCCAGTACTTC.